Following are 17 T cell receptor beta chains from one sample sequenced in a study of patients and donors after allogeneic stem cell transplantation. TCRdb independently ran MiXCR on the RT-PCR reads; one entry per CDR3 protein. The sample yields a few hundred thousand distinct CDR3 sequences, roughly 15% seen once. The specimen was blood, either unsorted or a sorted T cell fraction (not recorded which). All receptors come from a human donor who was either an allogeneic HSCT recipient or a stem cell or donor lymphocyte infusion donor (not recorded which). It is not recorded whose cells these are; they may come from a transplant donor.

This clonotype was counted only a few times. The V call is TRBV19, the J call TRBJ1-5; D is unresolved. Trimming pared 6 bases from V and 3 bases from J, leaving 18 bases between. The CDR3 loop spans 16 amino acids. Germline V gene data show CDR1 as LNHDA and CDR2 as SQIVND (reference sequence). CDR3 coding DNA: TGTGCCAGTAGCGCAGTGGAATCTCGGGTCAATCAGCCCCAGCATTTT. As protein: CASSAVESRVNQPQHF.

V usage is TRBV24-1 and J usage is TRBJ2-5; 8 nucleotides agree with TRBD1. V lost 4 bases, J lost 1 base, and 4 bases stayed unmatched. This CDR3 spans 15 amino acids. Germline CDR1 is KGHDR and CDR2 is SFDVKD. The DNA of the CDR3 is TGTGCCACCAGTGAAGGAACAGGGGGCCAAGAGACCCAGTACTTC. Translated: CATSEGTGGQETQYF.

This clonotype was observed a handful of times. The rearrangement links TRBV4-3 to TRBJ1-1, with D tentatively TRBD1 (5 bases). This CDR3 has 17 amino acids. Between the trimmed V and J ends, which lost 0 bases and 4 bases, there was a span of 18 bases. The V gene's germline CDR1 is LGHNA and CDR2 YSLEER. CDR3 coding DNA: TGCGCCAGCAGCCAAGATCAGCCAGGGTGGTTGATCACTGAAGCTTTCTTT. Residues: CASSQDQPGWLITEAFF.

The rearrangement joins TRBV6-2 or TRBV6-3 to TRBJ1-1; TRBD1 aligns across 7 bases. Germline V gene sequence: CDR1 MNHEY, CDR2 SVGEGT. CDR3 length: 13 residues. Losses at the gene ends were 6 bases for V and 5 bases for J; bases not matched to a gene: 6. The CDR3 coding sequence is TGTGCCAGCAGAGAGGGGGCTTGGACTGAAGCTTTCTTT. Protein product: CASREGAWTEAFF.

The chain joins TRBV10-3 to TRBJ1-2; 8 nucleotides match TRBD1. This CDR3 has 14 amino acids. Unmatched junction bases numbered 6, after V lost 7 bases and J lost 2 bases. The germline CDR1 and CDR2 sequences are ENHRY and SYGVKD. CDR3 sequence: CAITKTGENYGYTF. CDR3 DNA sequence: TGTGCCATCACCAAGACAGGGGAAAACTATGGCTACACCTTC.

This clonotype turned up a few times. This chain uses TRBV3-1 with TRBJ1-1; D not certain. This CDR3 comprises 13 residues. Trimming removed 1 base from V and 5 bases from J, with 8 bases in between. CDR1 LGHDT and CDR2 YNNKEL come from the germline V gene (reference sequence). As DNA, the CDR3 is TGTGCCAGCAGCCAAGGAACAATTACTGAAGCTTTCTTT. Protein product: CASSQGTITEAFF.

This clonotype was detected ten times or more. This rearrangement joins TRBV20-1 to TRBJ2-7, with TRBD2 matching over 9 bases. Germline V lookup: CDR1 DFQATT, CDR2 SNEGSKA (reference sequence). CDR3 length: 15 amino acids. The CDR3 nucleotides read TGCAGCATGCGCGAGAGCGGGAGGTTAGCTTACGAGCAGTACTTC. It yields the protein CSMRESGRLAYEQYF.

This clonotype has ten or more counts. This rearrangement joins TRBV6-1 to TRBJ2-7; weak D call: TRBD2 (5 bases). In germline, CDR1 is MNHNS, CDR2 SASEGT. This CDR3 has 14 amino acids. Trimming took off 6 bases at V and 3 bases at J, with 15 bases between the two ends. CDR3 sequence reads: CASSSPGSSYEQYF. CDR3 nucleotides: TGTGCCAGCAGCTCACCGGGGTCCAGCTACGAGCAGTACTTC.

This clonotype came up many times. This rearrangement joins TRBV5-6 to TRBJ1-1; 9 nucleotides agree with TRBD1. With V trimmed by 0 bases and J by 3 bases, 6 bases remained unmatched. CDR3 length equals 16 residues. Per germline, CDR1 SGHDT and CDR2 YYEEEE. CDR3 amino acids: CASSLETGGLHTEAFF. As DNA, the CDR3 is TGTGCCAGCAGCTTGGAGACAGGGGGTTTGCACACTGAAGCTTTCTTT.

The gene calls are TRBV2 and TRBJ1-6; no definite D call. The CDR3 runs to 14 residues. In germline, CDR1 is SNHLY, CDR2 FYNNEI. V was pared by 2 bases and J by 7 bases, with 9 bases between. CDR3 amino acids: CASSESGGNSPLHF. In DNA form, the CDR3 reads TGTGCCAGCAGTGAATCGGGCGGGAATTCACCCCTCCACTTT.

This chain connects TRBV11-1 to TRBJ2-1, with 7 bases lining up with TRBD1. The V gene's germline CDR1 is SGHAT and CDR2 FQDESV (reference sequence). The V segment lost 5 bases and the J segment 8 bases; nucleotides outside the gene matches: 12. The CDR3 contains 15 residues. The CDR3: CASSPTGASSDEQFF. In nucleotides, the CDR3 is TGTGCCAGCAGCCCTACAGGGGCGTCTTCGGATGAGCAGTTCTTC.

This clonotype was detected only a few times. The chain carries TRBV18 and TRBJ2-7; D is unclear. CDR3 length: 15 residues. Germline lookup yields CDR1 KGHSH and CDR2 LQKENI. The V gene lost 2 bases and the J gene lost 0 bases, with 11 bases spanning the gap. The CDR3 bases are TGTGCCAGCTCACCAGGCCAGGAGATCTCCTACGAGCAGTACTTC. It is translated as CASSPGQEISYEQYF.

This clonotype has just a few counts. The V gene is TRBV4-3, the J gene TRBJ2-7, with a tentative D call TRBD2 (6 bases). CDR1 LGHNA and CDR2 YSLEER come from the germline V gene. Trimming left V 4 bases short and J 5 bases short, with 12 bases between. This CDR3 is 13 amino acids long. CDR3 loop: CASSRGGRNEQYF. For the CDR3, the DNA is TGCGCCAGCAGCCGCGGAGGGAGGAACGAGCAGTACTTC.

This clonotype was recorded at least ten times. The chain uses TRBV2 and TRBJ2-1, with D perhaps TRBD1 (6 bases). The CDR3 runs 14 residues. The germline CDR1 and CDR2 sequences are SNHLY and FYNNEI. V dropped 6 bases and J dropped 6 bases, with 15 bases sitting between them. The CDR3 bases are TGTGCCAGCAGGTGGCAGGGGCCCACCAATGAGCAGTTCTTC. As protein: CASRWQGPTNEQFF.

There are many counts of this clonotype. J is TRBJ2-7 and V is TRBV24-1, with 8 bases identical to TRBD2. Germline loops: CDR1 KGHDR, CDR2 SFDVKD. This CDR3 has 15 amino acids. J gave up 4 bases and V 4 bases, and 8 bases lay outside the gene matches. The CDR3, as DNA: TGTGCCACCAGTGACCCGAACCGCGGGGGGTACGAGCAGTACTTC. Amino acid sequence: CATSDPNRGGYEQYF.

The chain carries TRBV2 and TRBJ1-1, with D possibly being TRBD1 (5 bases). There are 16 residues in the CDR3. Deletions cut 6 bases from V and 4 bases from J, with 21 bases between. Germline loops: CDR1 SNHLY, CDR2 FYNNEI. The DNA for the CDR3 is TGTGCCAGCAGGTTAGGGGACCCTTATGTGACCACTGAAGCTTTCTTT. Translating gives CASRLGDPYVTTEAFF.

This clonotype was counted ten times or more. The chain uses TRBV9 and TRBJ1-1, with D perhaps TRBD1 (5 bases). Germline V lookup: CDR1 SGDLS, CDR2 YYNGEE. Trimming took off 3 bases at V and 8 bases at J, with 17 bases between the two ends. This CDR3 region has 14 residues. CDR3 protein: CASSATGGGSEAFF. The CDR3 coding sequence is TGTGCCAGCAGCGCTACCGGGGGGGGTAGCGAAGCTTTCTTT.